In its sample, the clone carrying this TCR beta chain was seen many times. These data are taken from a study of T-cell reconstitution after alpha-beta-depleted transplantation in children. The CDR3 contains 14 residues. Germline V CDR1 and CDR2: DFQATT, SNEGSKA (reference sequence). The V segment lost 1 base and the J segment 5 bases; nucleotides outside the gene matches: 4. During its preparation, the TCRbeta library received unique molecular identifiers. TCRdb re-analysed the PCR reads in MiXCR, keeping a single row per CDR3 protein. The sample comprises approximately 400,000 distinct CDR3 sequences, 11% of which are singletons, and 5% to 6.5% rests with the top ten.

The chain joins TRBV20-1 to TRBJ2-7; 11 bases are shared with TRBD2. The TCR comes from a human donor who donated a stem cell graft to a child with acute myeloid leukemia. Sequencing used PBMCs from the stem cell graft donor, obtained from the stem cell graft. CDR3: CSARGLAGRNEQYF. In DNA form, the CDR3 reads TGCAGTGCTAGAGGACTAGCGGGAAGAAACGAGCAGTACTTC.